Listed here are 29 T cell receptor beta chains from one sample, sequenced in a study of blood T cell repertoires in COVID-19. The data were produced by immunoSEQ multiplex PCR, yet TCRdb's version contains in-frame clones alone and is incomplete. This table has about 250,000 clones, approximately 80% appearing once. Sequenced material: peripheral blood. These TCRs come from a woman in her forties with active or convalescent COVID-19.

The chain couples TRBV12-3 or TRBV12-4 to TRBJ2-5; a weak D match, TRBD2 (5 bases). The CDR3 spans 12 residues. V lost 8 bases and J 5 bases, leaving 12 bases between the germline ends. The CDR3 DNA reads TGTGCCAGCGGCGATGGGGAGGAGACCCAGTACTTC. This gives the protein CASGDGEETQYF.

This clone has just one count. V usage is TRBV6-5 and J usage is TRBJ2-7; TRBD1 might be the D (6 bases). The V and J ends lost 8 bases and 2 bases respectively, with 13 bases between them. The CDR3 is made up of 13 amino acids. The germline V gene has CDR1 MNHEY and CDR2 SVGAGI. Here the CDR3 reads CASFRDKTYEQYV. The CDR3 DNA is TGTGCCAGCTTCCGGGACAAGACCTACGAGCAGTACGTC.

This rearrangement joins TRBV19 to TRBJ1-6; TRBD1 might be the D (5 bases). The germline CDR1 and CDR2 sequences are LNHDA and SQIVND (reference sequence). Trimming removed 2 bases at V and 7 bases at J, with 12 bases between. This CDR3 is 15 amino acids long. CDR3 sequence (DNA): TGTGCCAGTAGTATATGGCAGGGCGTCAATTCACCCCTCCACTTT. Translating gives CASSIWQGVNSPLHF.

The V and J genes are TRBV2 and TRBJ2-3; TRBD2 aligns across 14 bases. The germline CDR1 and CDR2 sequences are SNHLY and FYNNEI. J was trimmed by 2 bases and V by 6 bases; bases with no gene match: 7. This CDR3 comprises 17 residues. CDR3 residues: CASSARLAGGVTDTQYF. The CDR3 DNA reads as TGTGCCAGCAGCGCCCGACTAGCGGGGGGGGTCACAGATACGCAGTATTTT.

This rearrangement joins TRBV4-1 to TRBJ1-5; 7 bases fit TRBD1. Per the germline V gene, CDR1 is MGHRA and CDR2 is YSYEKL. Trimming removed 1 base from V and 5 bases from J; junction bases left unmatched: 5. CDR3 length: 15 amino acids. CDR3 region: CASSQAGGLDQPQHF. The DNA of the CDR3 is TGCGCCAGCAGCCAAGCAGGGGGGCTCGATCAGCCCCAGCATTTT.

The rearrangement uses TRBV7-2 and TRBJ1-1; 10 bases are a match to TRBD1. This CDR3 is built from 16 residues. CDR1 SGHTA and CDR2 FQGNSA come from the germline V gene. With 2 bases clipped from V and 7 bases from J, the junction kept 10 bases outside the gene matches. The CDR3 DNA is TGTGCCAGCAGCTTATACCGGGACAGGGGAAGTGGTGAAGCTTTCTTT. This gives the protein CASSLYRDRGSGEAFF.

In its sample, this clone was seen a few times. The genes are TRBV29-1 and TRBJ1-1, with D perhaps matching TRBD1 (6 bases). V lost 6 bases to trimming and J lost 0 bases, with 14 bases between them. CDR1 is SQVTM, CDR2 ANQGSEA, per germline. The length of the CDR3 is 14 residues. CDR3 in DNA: TGCAGCGTGTGGACAGTGATGATGAACACTGAAGCTTTCTTT. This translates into CSVWTVMMNTEAFF.

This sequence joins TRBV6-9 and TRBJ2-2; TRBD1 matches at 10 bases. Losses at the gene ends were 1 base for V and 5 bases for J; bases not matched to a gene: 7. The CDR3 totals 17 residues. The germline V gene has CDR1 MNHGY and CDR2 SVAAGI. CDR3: CASSYLVDRGGTGELFF. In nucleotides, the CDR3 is TGTGCCAGCAGTTATTTAGTGGACAGGGGGGGTACCGGGGAGCTGTTTTTT.

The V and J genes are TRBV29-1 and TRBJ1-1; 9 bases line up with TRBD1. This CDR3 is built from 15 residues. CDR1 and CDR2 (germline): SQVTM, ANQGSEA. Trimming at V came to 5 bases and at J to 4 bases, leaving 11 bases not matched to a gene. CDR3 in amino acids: CSVKPSTGGSTEAFF. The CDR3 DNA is TGCAGCGTTAAGCCGTCGACAGGGGGTTCCACTGAAGCTTTCTTT.

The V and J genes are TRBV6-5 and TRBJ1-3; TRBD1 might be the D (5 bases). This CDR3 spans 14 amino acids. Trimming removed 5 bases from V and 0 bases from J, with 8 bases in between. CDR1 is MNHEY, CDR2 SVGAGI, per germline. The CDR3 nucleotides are TGTGCCAGCAGTCTACAGGACTCTGGAAACACCATATATTTT. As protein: CASSLQDSGNTIYF.

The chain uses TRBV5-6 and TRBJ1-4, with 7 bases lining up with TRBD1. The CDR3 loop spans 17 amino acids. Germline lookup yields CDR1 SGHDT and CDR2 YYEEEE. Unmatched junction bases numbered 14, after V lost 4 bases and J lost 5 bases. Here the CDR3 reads CASSTGQRPLWNEKLFF. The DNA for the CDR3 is TGTGCCAGCAGCACGGGACAGAGGCCCCTTTGGAATGAAAAACTGTTTTTT.

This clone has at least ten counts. CDR3 residues: CASRRDRPFRYYEQYV. CDR3 nucleotides: TGTGCCAGCAGGCGGGACAGGCCCTTTCGTTACTACGAGCAGTACGTC. This sequence joins TRBV3-1 (or the pseudogene TRBV3-2) and TRBJ2-7, with 8 bases that match TRBD1. This CDR3 contains 16 residues. Looked up from germline, CDR1 is LGHDT and CDR2 is YNNKEL (reference sequence). Losses at the gene ends were 6 bases for V and 3 bases for J; bases not matched to a gene: 13.

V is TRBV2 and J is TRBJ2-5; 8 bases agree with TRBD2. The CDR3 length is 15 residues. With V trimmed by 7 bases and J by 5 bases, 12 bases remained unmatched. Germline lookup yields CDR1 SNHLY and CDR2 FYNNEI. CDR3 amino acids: CASNRLPGLDETQYF. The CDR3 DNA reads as TGTGCCAGCAATCGACTTCCGGGACTAGATGAGACCCAGTACTTC.

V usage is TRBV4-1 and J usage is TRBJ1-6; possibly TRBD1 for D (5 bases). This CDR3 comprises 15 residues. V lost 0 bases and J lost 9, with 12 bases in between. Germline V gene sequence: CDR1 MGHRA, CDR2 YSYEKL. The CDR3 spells CASSQDQNTGSPLHF. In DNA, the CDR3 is TGCGCCAGCAGCCAAGACCAAAATACAGGTTCACCCCTCCACTTT.

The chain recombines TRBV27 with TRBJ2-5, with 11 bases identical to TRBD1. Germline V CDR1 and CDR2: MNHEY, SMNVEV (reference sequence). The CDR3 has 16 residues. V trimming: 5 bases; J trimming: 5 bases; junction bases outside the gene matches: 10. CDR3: CASSHGQGASWETQYF. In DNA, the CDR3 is TGTGCCAGCAGTCACGGACAGGGGGCGAGTTGGGAGACCCAGTACTTC.

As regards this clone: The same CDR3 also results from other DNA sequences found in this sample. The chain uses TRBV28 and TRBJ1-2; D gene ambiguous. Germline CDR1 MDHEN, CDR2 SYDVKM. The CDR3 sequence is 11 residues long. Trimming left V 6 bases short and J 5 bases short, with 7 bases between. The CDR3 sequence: CASSSRYGYTF. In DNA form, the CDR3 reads TGTGCCAGCAGCTCCCGGTATGGCTACACCTTC.

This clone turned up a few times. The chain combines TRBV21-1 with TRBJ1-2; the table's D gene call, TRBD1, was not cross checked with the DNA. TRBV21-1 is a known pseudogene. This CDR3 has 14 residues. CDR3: CASRNRDRVYGYTF. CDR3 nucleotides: TGTGCCAGCAGGAACCGGGACAGGGTTTATGGCTACACCTTC.

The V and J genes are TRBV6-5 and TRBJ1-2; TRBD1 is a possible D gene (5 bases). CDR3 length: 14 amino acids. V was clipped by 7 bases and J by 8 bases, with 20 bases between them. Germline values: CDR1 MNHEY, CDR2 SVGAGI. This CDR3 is CASTQGAGPGGYTF. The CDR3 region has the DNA TGTGCCAGCACCCAAGGGGCAGGGCCCGGGGGCTACACCTTC.

The CDR3, as DNA: TGCGCCAGCAGCGGTAACTCTGGAAACACCATATATTTT. This gives the protein CASSGNSGNTIYF. The chain combines TRBV10-1 with TRBJ1-3; unclear D gene. The germline CDR1 and CDR2 sequences are WNHNN and SYGVQD (reference sequence). CDR3 length equals 13 residues. V was pared by 6 bases and J by 0 bases, with 6 bases between.

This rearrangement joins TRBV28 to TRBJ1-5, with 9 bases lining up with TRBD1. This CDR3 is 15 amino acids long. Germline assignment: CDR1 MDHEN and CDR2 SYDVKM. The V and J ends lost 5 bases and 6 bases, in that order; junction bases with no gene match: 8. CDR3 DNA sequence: TGTGCCAGCAGTCCACCCACAGGGGGCGGTCAGCCCCAGCATTTT. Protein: CASSPPTGGGQPQHF.

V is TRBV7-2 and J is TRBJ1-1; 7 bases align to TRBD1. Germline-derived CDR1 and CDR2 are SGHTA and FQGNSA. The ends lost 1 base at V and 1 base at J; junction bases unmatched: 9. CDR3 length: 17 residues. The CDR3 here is CASSLGRDRRPNTEAFF. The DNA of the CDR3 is TGTGCCAGCAGCTTAGGGCGGGACAGAAGGCCGAACACTGAAGCTTTCTTT.

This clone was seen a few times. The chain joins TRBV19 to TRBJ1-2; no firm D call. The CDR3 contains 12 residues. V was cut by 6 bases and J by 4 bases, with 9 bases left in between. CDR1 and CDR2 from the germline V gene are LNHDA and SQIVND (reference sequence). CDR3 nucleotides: TGTGCCAGTAGCCCGGTGTCCTATGGCTACACCTTC. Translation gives CASSPVSYGYTF.

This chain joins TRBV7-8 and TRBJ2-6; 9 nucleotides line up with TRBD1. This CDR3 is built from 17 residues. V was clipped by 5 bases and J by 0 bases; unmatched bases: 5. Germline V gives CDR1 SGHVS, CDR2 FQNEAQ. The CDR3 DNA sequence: TGTGCCAGCAGCGGGGACAGGGACATCTCTGGGGCCAACGTCCTGACTTTC. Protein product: CASSGDRDISGANVLTF.

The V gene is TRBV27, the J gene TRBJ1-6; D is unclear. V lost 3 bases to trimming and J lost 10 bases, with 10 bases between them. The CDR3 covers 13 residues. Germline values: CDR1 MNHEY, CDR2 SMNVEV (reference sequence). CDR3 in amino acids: CASSFGLNSPLHF. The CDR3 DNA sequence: TGTGCCAGCAGTTTTGGCTTAAACTCACCCCTCCACTTT.

CDR3 residues: CASRGVDQPQHF. DNA of the CDR3: TGTGCCAGCCGCGGAGTCGATCAGCCCCAGCATTTT. The genes are TRBV2 and TRBJ1-5; D unresolved. CDR3 length equals 12 residues. Germline V gene data show CDR1 as SNHLY and CDR2 as FYNNEI. Trimming stripped 8 bases from V and 5 bases from J, with 10 bases between.

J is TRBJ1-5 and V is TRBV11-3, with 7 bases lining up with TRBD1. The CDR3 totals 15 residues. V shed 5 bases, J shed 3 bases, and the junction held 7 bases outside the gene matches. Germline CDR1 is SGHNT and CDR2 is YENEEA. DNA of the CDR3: TGTGCCAGCAGCAGAGATCAGGGGGACAATCAGCCCCAGCATTTT. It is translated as CASSRDQGDNQPQHF.

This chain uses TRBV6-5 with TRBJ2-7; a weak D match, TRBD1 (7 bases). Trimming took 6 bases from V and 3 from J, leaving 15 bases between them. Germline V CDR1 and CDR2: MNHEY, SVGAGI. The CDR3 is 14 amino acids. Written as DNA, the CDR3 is TGTGCCAGCAGGGCGGGACAGCTAATCTACGAGCAGTACTTC. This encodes CASRAGQLIYEQYF.

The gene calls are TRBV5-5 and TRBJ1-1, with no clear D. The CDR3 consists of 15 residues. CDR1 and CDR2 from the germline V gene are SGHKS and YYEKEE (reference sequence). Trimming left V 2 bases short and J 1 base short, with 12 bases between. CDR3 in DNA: TGTGCCAGCAGCTTCTCCGGACGGGAGAACACTGAAGCTTTCTTT. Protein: CASSFSGRENTEAFF.

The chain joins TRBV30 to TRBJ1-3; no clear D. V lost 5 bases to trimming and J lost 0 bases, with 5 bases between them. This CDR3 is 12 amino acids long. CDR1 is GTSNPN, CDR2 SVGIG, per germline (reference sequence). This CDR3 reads CAWANSGNTIYF. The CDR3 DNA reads TGTGCCTGGGCAAACTCTGGAAACACCATATATTTT.